The rows below give T cell receptor beta chains drawn from one sample of a study of response to subunit inactivated influenza vaccine. Via MiXCR, TCRdb re-called the RT-PCR reads, giving one row per CDR3 protein. The sample lists 800,000 to 1,000,000 distinct CDR3 sequences; about 20% were seen once. The sample in question was PBMCs from blood, obtained roughly 5 days after vaccination. These receptors were collected from a middle-aged man who received an inactivated influenza vaccine. Each CDR3 is given with its conserved first and last residue. The D gene is left open where the match is weak. Where a row states a size, it is once, few, many or the class of an expanded clone; other rows omit it.

cdr3_nt cdr3_aa j_call v_call clone_size d_call
TGTGCCAGCAGCAGTTTTTGGACGGGGGAGGCGGGGCAGTTCTTC CASSSFWTGEAGQFF TRBJ2-1 TRBV7-2 few NA
TGTGCCAGCAGCTTAGCTTTGGGAGCCCAAGAGACCCAGTACTTC CASSLALGAQETQYF TRBJ2-5 TRBV11-2 NA NA
TGTGCCAGCAGCCTCGAGGCCGGGACCCACCGAGGAGGGAACGAGCAGTACTTC CASSLEAGTHRGGNEQYF TRBJ2-7 TRBV11-2 few NA
TGTGCCAGCAGTTTATCGGGTACACTCGGGCAGCCCCAGCATTTT CASSLSGTLGQPQHF TRBJ1-5 TRBV28 NA NA
TGCAGCGTCCGGACTAGCGGGGGGGAACAGACCCAGTACTTC CSVRTSGGEQTQYF TRBJ2-5 TRBV29-1 few TRBD2
TGTGCCAGCAGCCTGCCGGGGCTAGCGGGGAGACAAGAGACCCAGTACTTC CASSLPGLAGRQETQYF TRBJ2-5 TRBV7-2 many TRBD2
TGTGCCAGCAACCGGGACAGGGCCATTTCGGGTGTCTATGAGCAGTTCTTC CASNRDRAISGVYEQFF TRBJ2-1 TRBV6-2/TRBV6-3 NA TRBD1
TGTGCCACCAGGTCGGACAGATACACCGGGGAGCTGTTTTTT CATRSDRYTGELFF TRBJ2-2 TRBV7-3 few NA
TGCGCCAGCAGCCAAGTTAGCGGTACGGAGACCCAGTACTTC CASSQVSGTETQYF TRBJ2-5 TRBV4-1 few NA
TGTGCCAGCAGTTTCTCAGTCGGGACAGGACACGAGCAGTACTTC CASSFSVGTGHEQYF TRBJ2-7 TRBV28 NA TRBD1
TGCAGTGCTAACCCAAGGGGCGACTACGAGCAGTACTTC CSANPRGDYEQYF TRBJ2-7 TRBV20-1 NA NA
TGTGCCAGCAGCGTTGAGGGTTGGACCGGGGAGCTGTTTTTT CASSVEGWTGELFF TRBJ2-2 TRBV9 many NA
TGTGCCAGCAGCCCCGTCACAGATACGCAGTATTTT CASSPVTDTQYF TRBJ2-3 TRBV12-3/TRBV12-4 few NA
TGTGCCAGCAGTCTAAGCGGGAGAGTTTCCACCGGGGAGCTGTTTTTT CASSLSGRVSTGELFF TRBJ2-2 TRBV12-3/TRBV12-4 NA TRBD2
TGTGCCAGCAGTTACAACAGGGAAGGACGATCACCCCTCCACTTT CASSYNREGRSPLHF TRBJ1-6 TRBV6-2/TRBV6-3 few NA
TGTGCCAGCAGTCTGGACAGGGCGGAGACCCAGTACTTC CASSLDRAETQYF TRBJ2-5 TRBV5-1 many TRBD1
TGTGCCAGCAGCTCCAAGGCGGGGGGGTTCTACAATGAGCAGTTCTTC CASSSKAGGFYNEQFF TRBJ2-1 TRBV11-2 few TRBD2
TGTGCCAGCAGCTTACGACAGTCATACCAAGAGACCCAGTACTTC CASSLRQSYQETQYF TRBJ2-5 TRBV13 NA NA
TGTGCCACCAGTGAAGGGCAGCTAAACTATGGCTACACCTTC CATSEGQLNYGYTF TRBJ1-2 TRBV24-1 NA NA
TGTGCCAGCAGCCCTGACAGCAACACCTACAATGAGCAGTTCTTC CASSPDSNTYNEQFF TRBJ2-1 TRBV12-3/TRBV12-4 NA NA
TGCGCCAGCAGATACCACAGGGGATCCGCTTCCGAGCAGTACTTC CASRYHRGSASEQYF TRBJ2-7 TRBV5-1 many TRBD1
TGCAGTGCTAGAGTTTACTTCAGCACAGATACGCAGTATTTT CSARVYFSTDTQYF TRBJ2-3 TRBV20-1 NA NA
TGTGCCTGGGAAGCGGGGGGGACGAACACCGGGGAGCTGTTTTTT CAWEAGGTNTGELFF TRBJ2-2 TRBV30 NA TRBD2
TGTGCCAGCAGCGTCGAATCCCCGATCACAGATACGCAGTATTTT CASSVESPITDTQYF TRBJ2-3 TRBV7-6 NA NA
TGTGCCAGCAGCCAACCGGGGAACCCAAACTACGAGCAGTACTTC CASSQPGNPNYEQYF TRBJ2-7 TRBV7-2 NA NA
TGCAGTGCGCTTCAGGGGAGTACAGATACGCAGTATTTT CSALQGSTDTQYF TRBJ2-3 TRBV20-1 NA NA
TGTGCCAGCCGAGCGGGGGGGCTCTACAATGAGCAGTTCTTC CASRAGGLYNEQFF TRBJ2-1 TRBV2 few TRBD2
TGTGCCAGCAGAGACCCCAGGGGGCTGGGTGAAAAACTGTTTTTT CASRDPRGLGEKLFF TRBJ1-4 TRBV6-1 NA TRBD1